This T cell receptor beta chain appears in the sequencing data of a study of CD8 T cells in ankylosing spondylitis. This clonotype was detected ten times or more. Its antigen is not identified. Germline CDR1 and CDR2: SGHTA and FQGNSA. Trimming cost V 5 bases and J 4 bases; bases outside gene matches: 9. CDR3 length: 16 amino acids. Study-wide results and limits: A motif of 7 to 9 highly homologous TCR beta variants was seen as apparently characteristic of ankylosing spondylitis blood.

TCRdb passed the 5' RACE reads through MiXCR, listing each CDR3 protein once. Of 450,000 to 550,000 distinct CDR3 sequences in the sample, 5.3% were seen once. The chain is built from TRBV7-2 and TRBJ1-3; TRBD1 matches 9 bases. Sequencing used blood, either unsorted or a sorted T cell fraction (not recorded which). The clonotype originates from a male donor with ankylosing spondylitis. CDR3 in DNA: TGTGCCAGCAGCCCTGTCAGGGGACAGGGAGGAAACACCATATATTTT. Encoded protein: CASSPVRGQGGNTIYF.